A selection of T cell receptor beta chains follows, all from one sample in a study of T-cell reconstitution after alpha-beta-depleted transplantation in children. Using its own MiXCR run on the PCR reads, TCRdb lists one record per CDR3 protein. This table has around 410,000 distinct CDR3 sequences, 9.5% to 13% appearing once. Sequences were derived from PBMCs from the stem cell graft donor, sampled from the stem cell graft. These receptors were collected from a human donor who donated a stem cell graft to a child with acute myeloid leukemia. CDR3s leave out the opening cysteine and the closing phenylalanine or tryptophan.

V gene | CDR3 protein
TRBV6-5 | ASSDSLEGINEKLF
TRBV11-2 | ASSTWGRDGSSYNEQF
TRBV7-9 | ASSIRTVGISEAF
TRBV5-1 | ASRLAGANTDTQY
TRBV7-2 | ASLEWGTEQF
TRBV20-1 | SAILPGTGGRSYNEQF
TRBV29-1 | SVADSTNGYT
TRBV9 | ASSAGVETTQY
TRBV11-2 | ASSRITIPQPYEQY
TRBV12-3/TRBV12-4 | ASSFRGHYNEQF
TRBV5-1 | ASSIAGGRGETQY
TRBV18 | ASSLSRGAKETQY
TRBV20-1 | SANIPGVKETQY
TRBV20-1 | SASKGTGSYNEQF
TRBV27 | ASGEHPSLSTNYGGYT
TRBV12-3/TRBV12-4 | ASRGTGREHHGYT
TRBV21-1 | ASRDDNLQF
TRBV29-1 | SVEGGAGLDSYNEQF
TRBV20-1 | SATKGGQSSYNEQF
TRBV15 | ATSREVNTEAF
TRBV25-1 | ASSESGQGIQPQH
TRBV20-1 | SASGGSGGGVGEQY
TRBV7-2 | ASSFLDREGNYGYT
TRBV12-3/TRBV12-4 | ASTFGRPGVETQY
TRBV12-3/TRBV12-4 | ASRPGGTEAF
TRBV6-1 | ASSPRARTGANVLT
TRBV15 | ATSRGDSPAGGAKNIQY
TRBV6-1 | ASSSSIAGVGADTQY
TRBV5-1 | ASSLGGGTEAF
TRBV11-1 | ASSLWDRGTGELF
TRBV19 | ASRDGTRHEQF
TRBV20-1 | SARDLAGMGSGQNTEAF
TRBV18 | ASSPGQGGSGNTIY
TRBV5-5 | ASSDTGALQETQY
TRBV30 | AWGTVDTQY
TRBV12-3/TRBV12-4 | ASSLLAGAQYNEQF
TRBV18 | ASPAANTEAF
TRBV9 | ASSVGEMNTEAF
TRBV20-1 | SARMPARPLTGTEAF
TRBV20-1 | SARETGETQY
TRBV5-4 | ASSLGWGAKDTEAF
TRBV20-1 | SAIHRQGEETQY
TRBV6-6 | ASSTGQFYEQY
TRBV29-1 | SVKYQDSPSQPQH
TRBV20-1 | SASEGAQKLF
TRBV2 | ASRASSGGAGDTQY
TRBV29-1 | SAEKGSSYNEQF
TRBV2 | ASSVGPQSTGNTIY
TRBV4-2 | ASSQEGYRGRGGYT
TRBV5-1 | ASSPLVGSGYT
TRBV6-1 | ASSTGTSGNTYEQY
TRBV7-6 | ASSLRWTGGYEQY
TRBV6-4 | ASSETGDTGELF